The source of this TCR beta chain is a study of vaccination effects on CD4 cells after COVID-19 (dated by TCRdb to between 2022 and 2023). Study-level background: In the ViraFEST assay, PBMC were stimulated with viral peptide pools, and antigen-specific CD4+ T cell clonotypes were then identified by expansion using TCR sequencing. In both COVID-19 convalescent patients and infection-naive vaccine recipients, the study compared SARS-CoV-2 spike-specific CD4+ TCR repertoires from before mRNA vaccination with those from after it. Each well held over 1.5 million PBMC cultured in IMDM containing approximately 5.3% human AB serum, 9.5 to 10 IU/ml IL-2 and gentamicin, along with about 9.5 ug/ml peptides. A total of 9 to 11 COVID-19 convalescent patients and 4 SARS-CoV-2-naive healthy vaccine recipients were included in the full study. In the study, cultures from other donors were sequenced using the Oncomine TCR Beta short-read assay on an Illumina iSeq 100. Each participant got two doses of an mRNA SARS-CoV-2 vaccine, either BNT162b2 or mRNA-1273. The investigation overall reported the following: The study was limited by a small number of convalescent patients and lacked early post-infection timepoints. Both infection-induced and vaccine-induced clones contracted markedly at late post-vaccination timepoints, which is consistent with waning T cell responses. Among healthy vaccine recipients, nearly all vaccine-induced clones were SARS-CoV-2 mono-reactive, and only 1 of 255 was cross-reactive with common cold coronaviruses.

The library was prepared using the immunoSEQ multiplex PCR assay. TCR beta CDR3 sequencing was performed on DNA from the cultured, isolated CD4+ T cells. Per the authors' processing: Non-productive TCR sequences were discarded, and reads were trimmed to the CDR3 region, with only CDR3s of 7 or more amino acids retained. The MANAFEST web app was used to identify antigen-specific clonotypes by comparing expansion in peptide wells with expansion in reference cultures. For clones to be considered positive, expansion at FDR<0.05 versus reference and all other wells, an odds ratio above 5, and a frequency above 0.1% in two replicate wells were required. A clonotype was called cross-reactive if it was significantly expanded both in SARS-CoV-2 spike wells and in at least one common cold coronavirus spike condition. Using the stringdist R package, CDR3 similarity was measured by Levenshtein distance, and unrooted trees were constructed with ape in R 3.6.1. The table was pulled from immuneACCESS by TCRdb, which kept in-frame rearrangements only. Such tables lose some clones; where checked, under half of the loss comes from unresolved V genes, and the rest has no known cause. The V and J calls and the clone size are those of that table, but D and trimming were determined from the DNA. This sample is represented by fewer than 40,000 clones; approximately 70% of them were singletons. Approximately 3.8% of the sample is held by the ten biggest clonotypes.

V and J are truncated by 4 bases and 8 bases respectively, leaving an intervening sequence of 8 bases. The CDR3, from cysteine to phenylalanine, totals 12 residues. Only the CDR3 region is kept as DNA, spanning 36 bases read in frame from base 1. CDR1 LGHDT and CDR2 YNNKEL are derived from the germline V gene (reference sequence). After approximately eleven days of culture, CD4+ T cells were isolated with the EasySep CD4+ T cell isolation kit. None of the healthy vaccine recipients had a prior SARS-CoV-2 infection, which was confirmed by nucleocapsid antibody tests that came back negative both before and after vaccination. Half of the culture medium was replaced with fresh IL-2-containing medium on days 3 and 7. Unless noted otherwise, every peptide stimulation condition was grown in triplicate wells. PBMC were separated from whole blood using Ficoll-Paque Plus gradient centrifugation and were then either cryopreserved at -140C or used fresh. Genomic DNA was extracted from cultured CD4+ T cells with the QIAamp micro DNA kit.

This clone has more than one count but fewer than ten. Its antigen target is currently unknown. Base quality data are lacking; no much larger clone is found one base away. The TCR was taken from a human donor who received a COVID-19 vaccine. Sequenced here: CD4+ T cells from PBMCs cultured without peptide, sampled before COVID-19 vaccination. The chain is encoded by TRBV3-1 (or the pseudogene TRBV3-2) joined to TRBJ2-2, with an unclear D gene assignment. The nucleotides are TGTGCCAGCAGCCCGAAGACAGGGGAGCTGTTTTTT. Translated, it reads CASSPKTGELFF.